The 15 T cell receptor beta chains below were found in one sample sequenced in a study of blood T cell repertoires in COVID-19 (dated by TCRdb to the early 2020s). Receptors were amplified or captured by the immunoSEQ multiplex PCR assay. TCRdb stores this immuneACCESS table with in-frame sequences only. Part of the clones is absent; in the studies checked, under half of the shortfall reflects unresolved V genes, and no reason is known for the rest. The sample table records 310,000 or so clones; around 80% of these occur just once. The top ten constitute 0.95% to 1.5% of the sample. The source material was peripheral blood. These receptors came from a woman between 45 and 60 years old with acute or convalescent COVID-19.

This clone showed up just once. The CDR3 spells CASSSRDTGGYTF. The DNA for the CDR3 is TGTGCCAGCAGTTCCCGGGACACTGGTGGCTACACCTTC. The chain combines TRBV12-3 or TRBV12-4 with TRBJ1-2; maybe TRBD1 (6 bases). This CDR3 has 13 amino acids. Between the trimmed V and J ends, which lost 4 bases and 7 bases, there was a span of 13 bases.

The rearrangement links TRBV5-1 to TRBJ1-1; 10 bases align to TRBD1. V was pared by 3 bases and J by 0 bases, with 8 bases of the junction left unmatched. In germline, CDR1 is SGHRS, CDR2 YFSETQ. This CDR3 has 17 amino acids. DNA of the CDR3: TGCGCCAGCAGCTCAGGACAGGGGGGATTCATGAACACTGAAGCTTTCTTT. Amino acids: CASSSGQGGFMNTEAFF.

The rearrangement links TRBV5-8 to TRBJ2-5, with 8 positions matching TRBD1. There are 16 residues in the CDR3. V lost 3 bases and J lost 0; bases outside the gene matches: 7. Per germline, CDR1 SGHTS and CDR2 YDEGEE. The CDR3 DNA reads TGTGCCAGCAGCTGGGGCGGACAGGGCGACCAAGAGACCCAGTACTTC. This codes for CASSWGGQGDQETQYF.

A single count supports this clone. The chain links TRBV6-6 to TRBJ2-1, with 8 bases identical to TRBD2. CDR3 size: 15 residues. Germline V gene data show CDR1 as MNHNY and CDR2 as SVGAGI (reference sequence). V was pared by 4 bases and J by 4 bases, with 6 bases of the junction left unmatched. CDR3 bases: TGTGCCAGCAGTTCCCCGGGACTAGGGTACAATGAGCAGTTCTTC. Its translation is CASSSPGLGYNEQFF.

A few counts support this clone. V and J are TRBV2 and TRBJ1-4, with 7 positions matching TRBD1. Germline V gene sequence: CDR1 SNHLY, CDR2 FYNNEI. V was clipped by 5 bases and J by 4 bases; unmatched bases: 7. The length of the CDR3 is 15 residues. CDR3 sequence: CASSLGTAFNEKLFF. The CDR3 region has the DNA TGTGCCAGCAGTCTCGGGACAGCTTTTAATGAAAAACTGTTTTTT.

Points on this clone: In the same sample, other DNA sequences code for this CDR3. This chain connects TRBV27 to TRBJ1-1; 11 bases are shared with TRBD1. Trimming took 3 bases from V and 8 from J; bases not matched to a gene: 2. Germline V CDR1 and CDR2: MNHEY, SMNVEV (reference sequence). The CDR3 runs to 13 residues. CDR3 amino acids: CASSFGQGAEAFF. The CDR3 bases are TGTGCCAGCAGTTTTGGACAGGGGGCAGAAGCTTTCTTT.

The rearrangement uses TRBV15 and TRBJ1-4; D is unresolved. Germline CDR1 and CDR2: LNHNV and YYDKDF (reference sequence). Deletions cut 0 bases from V and 2 bases from J, with 16 bases between. CDR3 length equals 18 residues. The CDR3 here is CATSRDMRSYLTNEKLFF. The CDR3 coding sequence is TGTGCCACCAGCAGAGATATGCGGAGTTACCTTACTAATGAAAAACTGTTTTTT.

The chain links TRBV24-1 to TRBJ2-1; 11 bases map to TRBD2. The ends lost 3 bases at V and 7 bases at J; junction bases unmatched: 7. CDR1 KGHDR and CDR2 SFDVKD come from the germline V gene. This CDR3 spans 16 amino acids. The CDR3 spells CATSDASGGISNEQFF. Here the CDR3 DNA reads TGTGCCACCAGTGATGCTAGCGGGGGGATCTCGAATGAGCAGTTCTTC.

The V call is TRBV12-5, the J call TRBJ1-5; 9 positions match TRBD1. After removal of 7 bases from V and 4 bases from J, the junction contained 5 bases not matched to a gene. The CDR3 spans 14 residues. CDR1 and CDR2 (germline): LGHNT, FRNRAP. The CDR3 DNA sequence: TGTGCTAGTGATGGGGGACAGGGAAATCAGCCCCAGCATTTT. Translated: CASDGGQGNQPQHF.

This clone was observed once. The chain is built from TRBV27 and TRBJ2-6, with D unresolved. The CDR3 loop spans 15 amino acids. V was shortened by 4 bases and J by 1 base, with 8 bases between the two germline ends. The germline CDR1 and CDR2 sequences are MNHEY and SMNVEV (reference sequence). This chain's CDR3 is CASSSPGSGANVLTF. For the CDR3, the DNA is TGTGCCAGCAGTTCCCCGGGTTCTGGGGCCAACGTCCTGACTTTC.

The rearrangement joins TRBV20-1 to TRBJ1-6, with D possibly matching TRBD1 (5 bases). Germline V lookup: CDR1 DFQATT, CDR2 SNEGSKA (reference sequence). This CDR3 is built from 11 residues. Trimming pared 5 bases from V and 10 bases from J, leaving 9 bases between. The CDR3 loop is CSADRGSPLHF. For the CDR3, the DNA is TGCAGTGCTGATCGGGGGTCACCCCTCCACTTT.

The sample holds one count of this clone. The gene calls are TRBV25-1 and TRBJ2-1, with TRBD2 as a possible D gene (6 bases). V lost 1 base and J lost 15, with 19 bases in between. The CDR3 has 14 residues. CDR1 and CDR2 from the germline V gene are MGHDK and SYGVNS. CDR3 protein: CASSEFAGGQGGFF. The CDR3 DNA is TGTGCCAGCAGTGAATTCGCTGGTGGGCAGGGAGGGTTCTTC.

The rearrangement links TRBV28 to TRBJ2-1; 12 positions match TRBD2. After removal of 4 bases from V and 2 bases from J, the junction contained 0 bases not matched to a gene. In germline, CDR1 is MDHEN, CDR2 SYDVKM. The CDR3 length is 15 residues. CDR3 sequence: CASSSSGRAYNEQFF. In DNA form, the CDR3 reads TGTGCCAGCAGTTCTAGCGGGAGGGCCTACAATGAGCAGTTCTTC. The full variable domain, in which reference TRBV28 and TRBJ2-1 provide the parts outside the CDR3, is DVKVTQSSRYLVKRTGEKVFLECVQDMDHENMFWYRQDPGLGLRLIYFSYDVKMKEKGDIPEGYSVSREKKERFSLILESASTNQTSMYLCASSSSGRAYNEQFFGPGTRLTVL.

The chain couples TRBV5-6 to TRBJ2-3; TRBD2 matches at 8 bases. The CDR3 sequence is 14 residues long. Germline CDR1 reads SGHDT; CDR2 reads YYEEEE. The V and J ends lost 4 bases and 8 bases, in that order; junction bases with no gene match: 9. CDR3 amino acids: CASSARGGSVTQYF. CDR3 nucleotides: TGTGCCAGCAGCGCCCGGGGGGGCTCTGTTACGCAGTATTTT.

The CDR3 bases are TGTGCCAGCAGCACCGGACTAGCGGGGGTCCAAGAGACCCAGTACTTC. Its protein product is CASSTGLAGVQETQYF. The V call is TRBV5-4, the J call TRBJ2-5, with 13 bases fitting TRBD2. Germline V gives CDR1 SGHNT, CDR2 YYREEE (reference sequence). With V trimmed by 4 bases and J by 1 base, 4 bases remained unmatched. CDR3 length: 16 amino acids. The full variable domain, in which reference TRBV5-4 and TRBJ2-5 provide the parts outside the CDR3, is ETGVTQSPTHLIKTRGQQVTLRCSSQSGHNTVSWYQQALGQGPQFIFQYYREEENGRGNFPPRFSGLQFPNYSSELNVNALELDDSALYLCASSTGLAGVQETQYFGPGTRLLVL.